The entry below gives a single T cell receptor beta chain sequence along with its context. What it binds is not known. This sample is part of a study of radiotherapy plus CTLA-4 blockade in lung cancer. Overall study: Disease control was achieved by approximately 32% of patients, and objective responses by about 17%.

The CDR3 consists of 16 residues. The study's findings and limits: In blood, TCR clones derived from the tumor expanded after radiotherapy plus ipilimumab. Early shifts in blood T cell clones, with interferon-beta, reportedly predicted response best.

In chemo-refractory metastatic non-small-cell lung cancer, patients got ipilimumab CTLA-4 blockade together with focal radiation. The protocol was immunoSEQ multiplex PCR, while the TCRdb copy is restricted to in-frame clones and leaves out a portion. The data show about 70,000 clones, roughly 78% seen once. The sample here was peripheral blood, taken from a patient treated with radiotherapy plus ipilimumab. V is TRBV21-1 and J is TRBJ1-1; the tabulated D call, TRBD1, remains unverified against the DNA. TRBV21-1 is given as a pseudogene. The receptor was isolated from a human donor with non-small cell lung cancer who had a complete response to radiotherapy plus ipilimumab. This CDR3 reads CASSSALTGGDTEAFF. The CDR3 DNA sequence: TGTGCCAGCAGTTCCGCACTGACAGGGGGTGACACTGAAGCTTTCTTT.